This T cell receptor (beta chain) was profiled in a study of cytomegalovirus exposure and HLA in healthy donors. Study-level points and caveats: Rarity marked most TCR sequences, yet some public TCRs occurred in many donors.

PCR was performed using 60 Vbeta and 13 Jbeta primers. This table comes from immunoSEQ multiplex PCR, and its TCRdb copy is limited to in-frame clones, with some not included. The repertoire consists of some 180,000 clones, with around four fifths occurring once and the leading ten covering 1.5% to 2%. The V end was cut by 2 bases, the J end by 7 bases, with 21 bases between. Looked up from germline, CDR1 is WSHSY and CDR2 is SAAADI. The CDR3 is made up of 17 amino acids. This clone is a singleton in its sample. Its cognate antigen is unknown. This receptor was taken from a woman aged 25-40 years in good health and CMV-seronegative. The material sequenced was PBMCs. J is TRBJ1-5 and V is TRBV10-2, with no clear D. The CDR3 loop is CASSEIPGSGFGQPQHF. The CDR3 bases are TGCGCCAGCAGTGAGATCCCAGGTTCTGGATTTGGGCAGCCCCAGCATTTT.